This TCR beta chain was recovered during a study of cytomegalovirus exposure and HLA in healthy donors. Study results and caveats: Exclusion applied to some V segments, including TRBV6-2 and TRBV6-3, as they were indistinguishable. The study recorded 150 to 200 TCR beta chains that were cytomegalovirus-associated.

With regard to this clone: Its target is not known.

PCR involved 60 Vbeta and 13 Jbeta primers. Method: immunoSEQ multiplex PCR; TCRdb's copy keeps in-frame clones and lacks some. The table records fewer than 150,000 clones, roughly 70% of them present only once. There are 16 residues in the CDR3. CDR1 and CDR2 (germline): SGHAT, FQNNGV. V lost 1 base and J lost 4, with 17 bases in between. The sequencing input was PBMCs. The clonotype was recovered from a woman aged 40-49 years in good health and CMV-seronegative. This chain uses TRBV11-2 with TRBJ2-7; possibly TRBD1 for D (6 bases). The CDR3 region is CASSLVGLGAGYEQYF. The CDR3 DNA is TGTGCCAGCAGCTTAGTAGGATTGGGGGCTGGATACGAGCAGTACTTC.